These T cell receptor beta chains were read from a single sample in a study of shared clonotypes between healthy human individuals. Sequenced by immunoSEQ multiplex PCR; TCRdb stores in-frame clones only, minus some. The sample lists millions of clones, over 85% occurring once. Input material: naive CD8+ T cells sorted from blood. The origin of the receptors is a man between 18 and 29 years old in good health. Each CDR3 is given with its conserved first and last residue. The D gene is left open where the match is weak. The size entry is marked missing in some rows and otherwise reads once, few, many or a size class.

clone size: -; D gene: TRBD1; V gene: TRBV7-8; CDR3 length: 17; J gene: TRBJ2-3; CDR3 DNA: TGTGCCAGCAGCTTAGCGGTCGGGACAGGGATCACAGATACGCAGTATTTT; CDR3 protein: CASSLAVGTGITDTQYF
clone size: -; D gene: TRBD2; V gene: TRBV29-1; CDR3 length: 16; J gene: TRBJ2-3; CDR3 DNA: TGCAGCGTTGAAGTAGGACTAGCGGCTGGCACAGATACGCAGTATTTT; CDR3 protein: CSVEVGLAAGTDTQYF
clone size: -; D gene: -; V gene: TRBV5-4; CDR3 length: 13; J gene: TRBJ1-1; CDR3 DNA: TGTGCCAGCAGCCAAACCCCCGGCACTGAAGCTTTCTTT; CDR3 protein: CASSQTPGTEAFF
clone size: -; D gene: -; V gene: TRBV7-2; CDR3 length: 14; J gene: TRBJ2-1; CDR3 DNA: TGTGCCAGCAGCTTCGGGGGCCTTTACAATGAGCAGTTCTTC; CDR3 protein: CASSFGGLYNEQFF
clone size: -; D gene: -; V gene: TRBV19; CDR3 length: 14; J gene: TRBJ2-7; CDR3 DNA: TGTGCCAGTAGTATAAATGCCGCTTCCGACGAGCAGTACTTC; CDR3 protein: CASSINAASDEQYF
clone size: -; D gene: -; V gene: TRBV6-6; CDR3 length: 14; J gene: TRBJ1-2; CDR3 DNA: TGTGCCAGCAGTTTCCTACAGGGCTACTCTGGCTACACCTTC; CDR3 protein: CASSFLQGYSGYTF
clone size: -; D gene: -; V gene: TRBV7-9; CDR3 length: 14; J gene: TRBJ2-1; CDR3 DNA: TGTGCCAGCAGCTTAGGGCTCACCTACAATGAGCAGTTCTTC; CDR3 protein: CASSLGLTYNEQFF
clone size: -; D gene: -; V gene: TRBV9; CDR3 length: 14; J gene: TRBJ2-5; CDR3 DNA: TGTGCCAGCAGCGAGGGGACCACACAAGAGACCCAGTACTTC; CDR3 protein: CASSEGTTQETQYF
clone size: -; D gene: -; V gene: TRBV7-9; CDR3 length: 14; J gene: TRBJ2-1; CDR3 DNA: TGTGCCAGCAGCTTGATAACCGGGGACATTGAGCAGTTCTTC; CDR3 protein: CASSLITGDIEQFF
clone size: -; D gene: -; V gene: TRBV27; CDR3 length: 13; J gene: TRBJ2-7; CDR3 DNA: TGTGCCAGCAGTTTAGGGTTTGGGTACGAGCAGTACTTC; CDR3 protein: CASSLGFGYEQYF
clone size: -; D gene: -; V gene: TRBV7-6; CDR3 length: 16; J gene: TRBJ2-1; CDR3 DNA: TGTGCCAGCAGCTTAACCGACGGGGGACCCTACAATGAGCAGTTCTTC; CDR3 protein: CASSLTDGGPYNEQFF
clone size: -; D gene: TRBD2; V gene: TRBV27; CDR3 length: 17; J gene: TRBJ2-3; CDR3 DNA: TGTGCCAGCAGTGATATGGGACTAGCGGGAGGAGGGGATACGCAGTATTTT; CDR3 protein: CASSDMGLAGGGDTQYF
clone size: once; D gene: -; V gene: TRBV4-1; CDR3 length: 12; J gene: TRBJ2-7; CDR3 DNA: TGCGCCAGCAGCCCGGGGCCCTACGAGCAGTACTTC; CDR3 protein: CASSPGPYEQYF
clone size: -; D gene: TRBD1; V gene: TRBV16; CDR3 length: 14; J gene: TRBJ1-6; CDR3 DNA: TGTGCCAGCAGCCGGACAGGGACTAATTCACCCCTCCACTTT; CDR3 protein: CASSRTGTNSPLHF
clone size: -; D gene: TRBD2; V gene: TRBV19; CDR3 length: 14; J gene: TRBJ2-5; CDR3 DNA: TGTGCCAGTAACTCGGGAGGGCCTCTGGAGACCCAGTACTTC; CDR3 protein: CASNSGGPLETQYF
clone size: -; D gene: -; V gene: TRBV18; CDR3 length: 15; J gene: TRBJ2-3; CDR3 DNA: TGTGCCAGCTCGGGTGGAGGAGGAGGCACAGATACGCAGTATTTT; CDR3 protein: CASSGGGGGTDTQYF
clone size: -; D gene: TRBD1; V gene: TRBV4-1; CDR3 length: 15; J gene: TRBJ1-6; CDR3 DNA: TGCGCCAGCAGCAGAGGGGACAGGGGGAATTCACCCCTCCACTTT; CDR3 protein: CASSRGDRGNSPLHF
clone size: -; D gene: TRBD2; V gene: TRBV29-1; CDR3 length: 13; J gene: TRBJ2-1; CDR3 DNA: TGCAGCGTTATTTGGCGGGAGGACAATGAGCAGTTCTTC; CDR3 protein: CSVIWREDNEQFF